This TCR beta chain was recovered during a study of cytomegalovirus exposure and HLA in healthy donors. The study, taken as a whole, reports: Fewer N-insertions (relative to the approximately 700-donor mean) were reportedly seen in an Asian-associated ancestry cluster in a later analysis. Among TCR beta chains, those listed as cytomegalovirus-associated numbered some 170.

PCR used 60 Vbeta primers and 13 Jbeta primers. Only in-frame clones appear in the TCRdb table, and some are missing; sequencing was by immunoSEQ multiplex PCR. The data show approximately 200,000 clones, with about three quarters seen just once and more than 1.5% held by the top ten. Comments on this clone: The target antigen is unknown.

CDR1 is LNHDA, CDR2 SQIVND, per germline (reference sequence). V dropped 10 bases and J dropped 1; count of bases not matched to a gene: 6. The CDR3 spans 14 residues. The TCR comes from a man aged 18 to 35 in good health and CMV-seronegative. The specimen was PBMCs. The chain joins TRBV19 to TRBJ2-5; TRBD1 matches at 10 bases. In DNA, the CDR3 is TGTGCCACCGGGGGACAGGGGCCCCAAGAGACCCAGTACTTC. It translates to CATGGQGPQETQYF.